This T cell receptor beta chain was identified in a study of blood T cell repertoires in COVID-19. In the study overall: Both acute and convalescent COVID-19 samples were obtained from the United States, Italy and Spain. T cells, B-cell-depleted T cells, or PBMCs provided the cDNA or gDNA that served as material.

In the authors' workflow: Amplified reference gene primers provided the basis for estimating nucleated cell counts. Some clones are missing from TCRdb's copy, which holds only in-frame ones; the method was immunoSEQ multiplex PCR. Clone size and V and J calls were adopted from that table, with D and trimming inferred from the DNA. This table holds roughly 250,000 clones, about 85% found once. Trimming cost V 4 bases and J 3 bases; bases outside gene matches: 11. The germline V gene encodes CDR1 SGHNT and CDR2 YYREEE (reference sequence). This CDR3 is 17 amino acids long. The specimen was peripheral blood. This chain joins TRBV5-4 and TRBJ1-2, with 11 positions matching TRBD1. The clonotype comes from a woman in her sixties or seventies with active or convalescent COVID-19. CDR3 DNA: TGTGCCAGCAGCCCCGGACAGGGGGCGCAGGCCTACTATGGCTACACCTTC. This translates into CASSPGQGAQAYYGYTF.